These 9 T cell receptor beta chains were sequenced from one sample in a study of control samples from healthy donors and cancer patients. The method was immunoSEQ multiplex PCR; TCRdb's version includes in-frame clones alone and lacks a portion of them. The table has around 94,000 clones, 75% to 95% seen once; the top ten hold 3% to 4.5%. The sequenced sample was blood. The receptors stem from a woman aged 18-30 years in good health.

J is TRBJ1-1 and V is TRBV5-1, with D possibly TRBD1 on 5 matching bases. Per germline, CDR1 SGHRS and CDR2 YFSETQ. V was cut by 0 bases and J by 1 base, with 13 bases left in between. This CDR3 comprises 16 residues. CDR3: CASSLVQGTGNTEAFF. As DNA, the CDR3 is TGCGCCAGCAGCTTGGTACAAGGTACAGGGAACACTGAAGCTTTCTTT.

The V call is TRBV11-2, the J call TRBJ2-4; D perhaps matches TRBD1 (6 bases). Germline V gene data show CDR1 as SGHAT and CDR2 as FQNNGV. V lost 1 base and J lost 2, with 9 bases in between. The CDR3 extends over 15 amino acids. The CDR3 coding sequence is TGTGCCAGCAGCTTAGCAGGGGTAACCAAAAACATTCAGTACTTC. It translates to CASSLAGVTKNIQYF.

The chain combines TRBV29-1 with TRBJ1-1; a possible D gene is TRBD1 (5 bases). V lost 6 bases to trimming and J lost 8 bases, with 16 bases between them. Germline V gives CDR1 SQVTM, CDR2 ANQGSEA. The CDR3 contains 12 residues. CDR3 in amino acids: CSVGGTRTEAFF. The CDR3 DNA sequence: TGCAGCGTGGGGGGTACTAGGACAGAAGCTTTCTTT.

CDR3 nucleotide sequence: TGTGCCAGCAGTGATCAGAACACTGAAGCTTTCTTT. Protein product: CASSDQNTEAFF. The chain links TRBV6-1 to TRBJ1-1, with D hard to call. Between the trimmed V and J ends, which lost 3 bases and 1 base, there was a span of 3 bases. The CDR3 is made up of 12 amino acids. CDR1 and CDR2 (germline): MNHNS, SASEGT.

This chain uses TRBV3-1 (or the pseudogene TRBV3-2) with TRBJ2-2; 8 bases are shared with TRBD2. Looked up from germline, CDR1 is LGHDT and CDR2 is YNNKEL (reference sequence). J gave up 3 bases and V 2 bases, and 11 bases lay outside the gene matches. The CDR3 loop spans 18 amino acids. The CDR3 coding sequence is TGTGCCAGCAGCCAAATGCGGGGGGCCTCCGTGGACACCGGGGAGCTGTTTTTT. It translates to CASSQMRGASVDTGELFF.

The CDR3 loop reads CALKGRDEQYF. The CDR3 DNA sequence: TGTGCGTTGAAGGGAAGGGACGAGCAGTACTTC. The V and J genes are TRBV19 and TRBJ2-7; D uncertain. The CDR3 covers 11 residues. CDR1 and CDR2 (germline): LNHDA, SQIVND (reference sequence).

V usage is TRBV12-3 or TRBV12-4 and J usage is TRBJ1-1; D is perhaps TRBD1 (5 bases). V gave up 7 bases and J gave up 3 bases, with 12 bases separating them. The CDR3 extends over 13 amino acids. The CDR3 protein is CASTPWGDTEAFF. The CDR3 nucleotides read TGTGCCAGCACCCCGTGGGGGGACACTGAAGCTTTCTTT.

The chain employs TRBV7-8 and TRBJ1-6; 12 bases align to TRBD1. The V and J ends lost 0 bases and 0 bases, in that order; junction bases with no gene match: 9. This CDR3 is 21 amino acids long. CDR1 and CDR2 from the germline V gene are SGHVS and FQNEAQ. The CDR3 nucleotides are TGTGCCAGCAGCTTAGCGCTTGGGACAGGGGGCCCAAGCTCCTATAATTCACCCCTCCACTTT. This gives the protein CASSLALGTGGPSSYNSPLHF. The full variable domain, in which reference TRBV7-8 and TRBJ1-6 provide the parts outside the CDR3, is GAGVSQSPRYKVAKRGQDVALRCDPISGHVSLFWYQQALGQGPEFLTYFQNEAQLDKSGLPSDRFFAERPEGSVSTLKIQRTQQEDSAVYLCASSLALGTGGPSSYNSPLHFGNGTRLTVT.

This clone was picked up one time. CDR3: CASSAGDATEAFF. In DNA, the CDR3 is TGTGCCAGCAGCGCGGGGGACGCCACTGAAGCTTTCTTT. The chain combines TRBV9 with TRBJ1-1; D is possibly TRBD1 (5 bases). Trimming removed 3 bases at V and 4 bases at J, with 10 bases between. The CDR3 spans 13 residues. Germline V CDR1 and CDR2: SGDLS, YYNGEE. The full variable domain, with the rest looked up from reference TRBV9 and TRBJ1-1, is DSGVTQTPKHLITATGQRVTLRCSPRSGDLSVYWYQQSLDQGLQFLIQYYNGEERAKGNILERFSAQQFPDLHSELNLSSLELGDSALYFCASSAGDATEAFFGQGTRLTVV.